This TCR beta chain was captured in a study of blood T cell repertoires in COVID-19. Overall study: The origin of the acute and convalescent COVID-19 samples was the United States, Italy and Spain. The analysed material was cDNA or gDNA that came from T cells, B-cell-depleted T cells, or PBMCs.

Trimming removed 6 bases at V and 3 bases at J, with 6 bases between. The CDR3 runs 12 residues. Germline lookup yields CDR1 SNHLY and CDR2 FYNNEI. Original handling: Estimated nucleated cell counts came from reference gene primer amplification. Data came from immunoSEQ multiplex PCR; TCRdb stores just in-frame clones and leaves some out. That table supplies the V and J calls and clone size; D and trimming were determined from the DNA. Counted here are approximately 12,000 clones, about 90% occurring once; the ten biggest clones make up around 9.9%. The sequencing sample was made of peripheral blood. The source of this sequence is a human donor in a cohort sampled during active COVID-19. V gene TRBV2 combines with J gene TRBJ1-3, with TRBD1 as a possible D gene (5 bases). CDR3 loop: CASSQGGNTIYF. CDR3 nucleotides: TGTGCCAGCAGCCAGGGTGGAAACACCATATATTTT. The full variable domain, with the rest looked up from reference TRBV2 and TRBJ1-3, is EPEVTQTPSHQVTQMGQEVILRCVPISNHLYFYWYRQILGQKVEFLVSFYNNEISEKSEIFDDQFSVERPDGSNFTLKIRSTKLEDSAMYFCASSQGGNTIYFGEGSWLTVV.